Listed below are T cell receptor beta chains from one sample, sequenced in a study of human T cells and chemical hapten exposure. Each CDR3 protein is one row after TCRdb ran MiXCR on the RACE reads. The sample lists some 120,000 distinct CDR3 sequences, 9.5% to 13% occurring once. The sample was whole blood, taken in connection with sensitization to the hapten diphenylcyclopropenone (DPC). The origin of the receptors is a woman in her forties or fifties with alopecia areata. Some clones in this sample may be carry-over from other donors' samples. The CDR3 runs from the conserved cysteine through the conserved F or W. The order of the fields is clone size, CDR3 length, V gene, D gene, J gene, CDR3 DNA, CDR3 protein. The D gene is left open where the match is weak. Only some rows state a clone size, as once, few, many or a class for expanded clones.

few	16	TRBV12-2	-	TRBJ2-1	TGTGCAAGTCGCTTAGGGGGGCCCTCGTGGGAGAATGAGCAGTTCTTC	CASRLGGPSWENEQFF
few	16	TRBV20-1	-	TRBJ1-6	TGCAGTGCTAGAGATTTTGGGCACCAGTATAATTCACCCCTCCACTTT	CSARDFGHQYNSPLHF
few	15	TRBV9	TRBD2	TRBJ2-3	TGTGCCAGCAGCGTCGAGCGGGGGCACACAGATACGCAGTATTTT	CASSVERGHTDTQYF
few	16	TRBV7-2	-	TRBJ2-2	TGTGCCAGCAGCTTAGGCTGGGGGTCGAACACCGGGGAGCTGTTTTTT	CASSLGWGSNTGELFF
-	13	TRBV20-1	-	TRBJ2-2	TGCAGTGCTAGCGGGGGGCCCTCCGGGGAGCTGTTTTTT	CSASGGPSGELFF
-	14	TRBV2	TRBD2	TRBJ2-7	TGTGCCAGCGTTCTGGCGGGAGTTCGCTACGAGCAGTACTTC	CASVLAGVRYEQYF
-	16	TRBV15	-	TRBJ2-3	TGTGCCACCAGCAGAGTTCCGGGATTAATGCGAGATACGCAGTATTTT	CATSRVPGLMRDTQYF
many	12	TRBV11-2	-	TRBJ1-6	TGTGCCAGCCGGACTGGTAATTCACCCCTCCACTTT	CASRTGNSPLHF
many	14	TRBV3-1	-	TRBJ1-2	TGTGCCAGCAGCCAAACGATACAGAGCTATGGCTACACCTTC	CASSQTIQSYGYTF
few	15	TRBV20-1	-	TRBJ2-3	TGCAGTCCCCCCGGTCGGGGCGGGGGCACAGATACGCAGTATTTT	CSPPGRGGGTDTQYF
many	15	TRBV4-2	-	TRBJ2-7	TGTGCCAGCAGCCAAGTTAGGGGTCAGTCCTACGAGCAGTACTTC	CASSQVRGQSYEQYF
-	18	TRBV28	TRBD1	TRBJ1-5	TGTGCCAGCAGTTTATGGGGGACCGGGACAGGGAGCAATCAGCCCCAGCATTTT	CASSLWGTGTGSNQPQHF
few	16	TRBV28	TRBD1	TRBJ1-1	TGTGCCAGCAGGATTACAGGGGGCCCCATGAACACTGAAGCTTTCTTT	CASRITGGPMNTEAFF
many	12	TRBV5-1	-	TRBJ2-5	TGCGCCAGCGGGGGACCTCAAGAGACCCAGTACTTC	CASGGPQETQYF
many	13	TRBV29-1	TRBD1	TRBJ1-1	TGCAGCGTTGATGAAGACAGGGGGCGCGGAGCTTTCTTT	CSVDEDRGRGAFF
few	17	TRBV7-6	TRBD2	TRBJ2-4	TGTGTCAGCAGCTCCCGGCCCCGTGGACTAGTGTATGGCATTCAGTACTTC	CVSSSRPRGLVYGIQYF
-	21	TRBV11-2	TRBD1	TRBJ1-1	TGTGCCAGCAGCTTCGAAAGGATCACAGGACAGGTAAAAGTACGGAACACTGAAGCTTTCTTT	CASSFERITGQVKVRNTEAFF
-	13	TRBV19	-	TRBJ1-5	TGTGCCAGTAGACCCACAGGGAATCAGCCCCAGCATTTT	CASRPTGNQPQHF
many	15	TRBV6-2/TRBV6-3	-	TRBJ2-7	TGTGCCAGCAGTCTAACCCCGGGACCTTCCTACGAGCAGTACTTC	CASSLTPGPSYEQYF
once	12	TRBV15	-	TRBJ1-1	TGTGCCACCAGCAGAGACTTTGCTGAAGCTTTCTTT	CATSRDFAEAFF
-	16	TRBV12-3/TRBV12-4	TRBD1	TRBJ1-2	TGTGCCAGCAGGCTGACCGGGACAGGGAAGAACTATGGCTACACCTTC	CASRLTGTGKNYGYTF
few	15	TRBV5-1	-	TRBJ2-5	TGCGCCAGCAGCTTGCGGAGCGGCTACCAAGAGACCCAGTACTTC	CASSLRSGYQETQYF
medium-sized	12	TRBV12-3/TRBV12-4	-	TRBJ2-1	TGTGCCAGTCGCGGGGATTACAATGAGCAGTTCTTC	CASRGDYNEQFF
few	13	TRBV5-1	-	TRBJ1-1	TGCGCCAGCAGCTTGGCTTCAGGGTTAGAAGCTTTCTTT	CASSLASGLEAFF
many	12	TRBV28	-	TRBJ1-2	TGTGCCAGCAGCTCTCCGAACTATGGCTACACCTTC	CASSSPNYGYTF
many	16	TRBV6-6	TRBD1	TRBJ2-3	TGTGCCAGCAGTTACCAGGGGGCGCAAGGCACAGATACGCAGTATTTT	CASSYQGAQGTDTQYF
-	15	TRBV28	TRBD1	TRBJ2-7	TGTGCCAGCAGTTCACCCGGGACAGGGAGGGACGAGCAGTACTTC	CASSSPGTGRDEQYF
-	16	TRBV19	-	TRBJ2-6	TGTGCCAGTAGTATGGTCAGGGCACCCGGGGCCAACGTCCTGACTTTC	CASSMVRAPGANVLTF
-	19	TRBV4-2	TRBD2	TRBJ2-3	TGTGCCAGCAGCCAAGTGGCTAGCGGGAGGACCTCTAGCACAGATACGCAGTATTTT	CASSQVASGRTSSTDTQYF
-	17	TRBV6-5	TRBD1	TRBJ1-6	TGTGCCAGCAGTTACTCCGTGGGAGGACAGGGGCATTCACCCCTCCACTTT	CASSYSVGGQGHSPLHF
many	15	TRBV12-3/TRBV12-4	-	TRBJ1-6	TGTGCCAGCAGTACCAGGGAGAGGGGTAATTCACCCCTCCACTTT	CASSTRERGNSPLHF
-	15	TRBV4-1	TRBD1	TRBJ1-4	TGCGCCAGCAGGCTCACCGGGACAGAGTATGAAAAACTGTTTTTT	CASRLTGTEYEKLFF
-	14	TRBV29-1	-	TRBJ1-3	TGCAGCGCCGTCGCCCAGTCGGGAGGAAACACCATATATTTT	CSAVAQSGGNTIYF
many	17	TRBV6-2/TRBV6-3	-	TRBJ1-5	TGTGCCAGCAGTTACTCGAGAAGGACTCGGCGCGATCAGCCCCAGCATTTT	CASSYSRRTRRDQPQHF
few	12	TRBV28	-	TRBJ2-7	TGTGCCAGCAGTCCTTCGTTGGGCGAGCAGTACTTC	CASSPSLGEQYF
many	17	TRBV4-1	-	TRBJ2-4	TGCGCCAGCAGCCAAGGTTCTTGGTTTCTTAATGAAAACATTCAGTACTTC	CASSQGSWFLNENIQYF
-	17	TRBV4-2	-	TRBJ2-3	TGTGCCAGCAGCCAAGAGGGGACTCAGGCGGGCACAGATACGCAGTATTTT	CASSQEGTQAGTDTQYF
few	14	TRBV20-1	TRBD2	TRBJ2-2	TGCAGTGCCTCGAGCGGGGCGAACACCGGGGAGCTGTTTTTT	CSASSGANTGELFF
-	15	TRBV2	TRBD2	TRBJ2-2	TGTGCCAGCAGACTTCTAGCGGGGGTATCAGGGGAGCTGTTTTTT	CASRLLAGVSGELFF
-	17	TRBV4-1	-	TRBJ2-6	TGCGCCAGCAGCCAAGAGTGGGAGGCCTCTGGGGCCAACGTCCTGACTTTC	CASSQEWEASGANVLTF
few	15	TRBV5-1	TRBD2	TRBJ2-1	TGCGCCAGCAGCTTGGGACTAGCGGGAAGGAATGAGCAGTTCTTC	CASSLGLAGRNEQFF
-	14	TRBV5-1	TRBD2	TRBJ2-7	TGCGCCAGCAGCTTTGCGGGGGGCGACTACGAGCAGTACTTC	CASSFAGGDYEQYF
-	19	TRBV24-1	TRBD1	TRBJ2-6	TGTGCCACCAGTTCCTCTCTCGGACAGGGCGAATCTGGGGCCAACGTCCTGACTTTC	CATSSSLGQGESGANVLTF
-	19	TRBV15	TRBD2	TRBJ2-1	TGTGCCACCAGCAGAGGGGGAGGACTAGCGGGAGGACCTAACAATGAGCAGTTCTTC	CATSRGGGLAGGPNNEQFF
many	19	TRBV11-2	TRBD2	TRBJ2-1	TGTGCCAGCAGCCAACTAGCGGGGGGCCCTACCGGCTCCTACAATGAGCAGTTCTTC	CASSQLAGGPTGSYNEQFF
-	14	TRBV3-1	-	TRBJ1-2	TGTGCCAGCAGCCAACCAGGGGCCGGCTATGGCTACACCTTC	CASSQPGAGYGYTF
-	18	TRBV27	TRBD1	TRBJ1-6	TGTGCCAGCAGTTTATATCCCCCACGACAGGGCTGGGATTCACCCCTCCACTTT	CASSLYPPRQGWDSPLHF
-	14	TRBV28	-	TRBJ1-5	TGTGCCAGCAGTTTTTCTACAGGTAGTCAGCCCCAGCATTTT	CASSFSTGSQPQHF
-	11	TRBV11-2	-	TRBJ2-1	TGTGCCAGCAGCGTACTTCATCGGCAGTTCTTC	CASSVLHRQFF
-	12	TRBV6-5	TRBD1	TRBJ1-5	TGTGCCAGCAGACAGGGGAGTCAGCCCCAGCATTTT	CASRQGSQPQHF
few	15	TRBV4-1	-	TRBJ2-3	TGCGCCAGCAGCCAAGTAAGGGGGGGGTCCGATACGCAGTATTTT	CASSQVRGGSDTQYF
many	14	TRBV6-5	-	TRBJ2-3	TGTGCCAGCAGTTCCCCCCGGGGGAGGGATACGCAGTATTTT	CASSSPRGRDTQYF
-	14	TRBV11-2	TRBD2	TRBJ2-4	TGTGCCAGCAGCGTACGGACTAGCGGCCGCCTTCAGTACTTC	CASSVRTSGRLQYF